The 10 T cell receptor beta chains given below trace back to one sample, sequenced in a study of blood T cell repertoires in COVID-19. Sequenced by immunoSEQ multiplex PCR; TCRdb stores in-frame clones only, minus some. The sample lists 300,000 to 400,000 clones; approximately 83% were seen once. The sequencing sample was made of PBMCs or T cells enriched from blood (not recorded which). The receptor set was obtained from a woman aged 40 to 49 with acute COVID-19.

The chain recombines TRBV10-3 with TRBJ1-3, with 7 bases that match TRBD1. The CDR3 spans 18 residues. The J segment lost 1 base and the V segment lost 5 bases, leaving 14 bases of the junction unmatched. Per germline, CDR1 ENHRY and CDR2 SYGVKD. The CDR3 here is CAISPRGPGTGSGNTIYF. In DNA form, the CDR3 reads TGTGCCATCAGTCCAAGGGGGCCGGGAACAGGGTCTGGAAACACCATATATTTT.

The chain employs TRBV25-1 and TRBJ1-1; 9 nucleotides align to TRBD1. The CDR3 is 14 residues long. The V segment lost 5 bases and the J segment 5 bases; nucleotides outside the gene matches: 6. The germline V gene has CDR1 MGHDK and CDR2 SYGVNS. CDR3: CASSSGTGLTEAFF. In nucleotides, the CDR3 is TGTGCCAGCAGTTCCGGGACAGGGTTAACTGAAGCTTTCTTT.

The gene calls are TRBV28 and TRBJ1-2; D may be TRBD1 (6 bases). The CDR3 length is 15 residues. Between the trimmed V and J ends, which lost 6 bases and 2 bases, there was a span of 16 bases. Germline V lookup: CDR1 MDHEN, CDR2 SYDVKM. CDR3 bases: TGTGCCAGCAGCTCGGGACACCGACGAAACTATGGCTACACCTTC. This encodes CASSSGHRRNYGYTF.

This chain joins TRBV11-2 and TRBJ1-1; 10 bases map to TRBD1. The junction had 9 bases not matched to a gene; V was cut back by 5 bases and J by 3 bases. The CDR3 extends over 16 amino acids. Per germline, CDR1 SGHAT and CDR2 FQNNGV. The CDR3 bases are TGTGCCAGCAGCCTCGCGCCGGGACAGGGGCACACTGAAGCTTTCTTT. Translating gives CASSLAPGQGHTEAFF.

The CDR3 DNA sequence: TGTGCCATCAGTGCGGGGACTAGCGGGAGAACGAACACCGGGGAGCTGTTTTTT. Its translation is CAISAGTSGRTNTGELFF. The chain is built from TRBV10-3 and TRBJ2-2; TRBD2 agrees at 14 bases. The germline CDR1 and CDR2 sequences are ENHRY and SYGVKD. V shed 4 bases and J 0 bases; nucleotides not matched to a gene: 4. The CDR3 extends over 18 amino acids.

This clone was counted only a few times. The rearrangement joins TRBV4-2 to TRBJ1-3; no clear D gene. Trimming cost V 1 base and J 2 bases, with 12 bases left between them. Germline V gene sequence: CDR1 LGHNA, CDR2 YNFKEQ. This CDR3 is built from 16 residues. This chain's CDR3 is CASSQAGGTPGNTIYF. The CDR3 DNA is TGTGCCAGCAGCCAAGCTGGAGGAACTCCTGGAAACACCATATATTTT.

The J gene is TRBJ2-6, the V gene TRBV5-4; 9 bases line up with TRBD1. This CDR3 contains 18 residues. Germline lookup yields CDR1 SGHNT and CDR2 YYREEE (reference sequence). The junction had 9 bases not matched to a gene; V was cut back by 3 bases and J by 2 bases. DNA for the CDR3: TGTGCCAGCAGCTCCCTAAATGGACAGGGGCCTGGGGCCAACGTCCTGACTTTC. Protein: CASSSLNGQGPGANVLTF.

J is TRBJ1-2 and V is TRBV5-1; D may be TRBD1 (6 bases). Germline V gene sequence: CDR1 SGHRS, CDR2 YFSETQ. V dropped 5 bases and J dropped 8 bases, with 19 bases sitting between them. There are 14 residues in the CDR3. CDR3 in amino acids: CASRGETGKYGYTF. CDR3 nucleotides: TGCGCCAGCAGGGGAGAGACAGGCAAGTACGGCTACACCTTC.

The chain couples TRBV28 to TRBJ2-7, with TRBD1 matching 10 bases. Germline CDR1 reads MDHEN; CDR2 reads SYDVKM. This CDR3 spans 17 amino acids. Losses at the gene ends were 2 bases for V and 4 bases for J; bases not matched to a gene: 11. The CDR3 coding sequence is TGTGCCAGCAGTTTAAGTAGGGTGGGACAGGGGAGTTACGAGCAGTACTTC. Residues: CASSLSRVGQGSYEQYF. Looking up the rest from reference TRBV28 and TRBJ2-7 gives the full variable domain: DVKVTQSSRYLVKRTGEKVFLECVQDMDHENMFWYRQDPGLGLRLIYFSYDVKMKEKGDIPEGYSVSREKKERFSLILESASTNQTSMYLCASSLSRVGQGSYEQYFGPGTRLTVT.

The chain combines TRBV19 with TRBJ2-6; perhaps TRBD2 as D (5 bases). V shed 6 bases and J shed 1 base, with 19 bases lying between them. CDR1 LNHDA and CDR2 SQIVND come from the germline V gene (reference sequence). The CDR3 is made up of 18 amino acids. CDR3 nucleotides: TGTGCCAGTAGCCGACCAGAGGGCTTGTGGTCTGGGGCCAACGTCCTGACTTTC. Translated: CASSRPEGLWSGANVLTF.